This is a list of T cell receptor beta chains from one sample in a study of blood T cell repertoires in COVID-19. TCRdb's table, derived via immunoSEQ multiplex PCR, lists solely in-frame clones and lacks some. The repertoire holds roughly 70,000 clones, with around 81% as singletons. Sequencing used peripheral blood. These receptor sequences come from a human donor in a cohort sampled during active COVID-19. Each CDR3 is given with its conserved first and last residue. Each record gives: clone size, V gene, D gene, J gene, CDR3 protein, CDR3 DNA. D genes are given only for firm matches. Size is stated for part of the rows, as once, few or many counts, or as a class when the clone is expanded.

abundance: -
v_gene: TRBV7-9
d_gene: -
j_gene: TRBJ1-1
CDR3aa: CASGRAEAFF
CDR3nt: TGTGCCAGCGGTCGAGCTGAAGCTTTCTTT

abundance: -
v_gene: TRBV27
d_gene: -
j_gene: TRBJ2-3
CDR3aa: CASSLSKGVVTQYF
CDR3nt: TGTGCCAGCAGTTTATCGAAGGGGGTAGTTACGCAGTATTTT

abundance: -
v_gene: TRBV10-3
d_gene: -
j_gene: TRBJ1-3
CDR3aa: CATTGTNTISGNTIYF
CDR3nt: TGTGCCACCACAGGAACTAACACCATCTCTGGAAACACCATATATTTT

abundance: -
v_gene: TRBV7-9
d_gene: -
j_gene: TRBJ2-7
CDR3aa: CASSLAGGPYEQYF
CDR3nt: TGTGCCAGCAGCTTAGCGGGGGGGCCCTACGAGCAGTACTTC

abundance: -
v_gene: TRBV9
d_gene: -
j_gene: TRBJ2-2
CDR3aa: CASSVAGGRSAGELFF
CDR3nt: TGTGCCAGCAGCGTAGCAGGGGGGCGTAGCGCCGGGGAGCTGTTTTTT

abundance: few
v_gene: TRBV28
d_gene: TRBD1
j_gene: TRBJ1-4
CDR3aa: CASSWTGGVRGGEKLFF
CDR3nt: TGTGCCAGCAGTTGGACAGGGGGAGTTAGGGGAGGTGAAAAACTGTTTTTT

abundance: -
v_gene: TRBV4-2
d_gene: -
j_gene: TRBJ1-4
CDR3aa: CASSQVGTNEKLFF
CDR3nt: TGTGCCAGCAGCCAAGTTGGCACTAATGAAAAACTGTTTTTT

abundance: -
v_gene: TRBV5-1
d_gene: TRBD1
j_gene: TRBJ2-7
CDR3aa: CASSLGVGGTGSYEQYF
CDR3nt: TGCGCCAGCAGCTTGGGGGTTGGTGGGACAGGCTCCTACGAGCAGTACTTC

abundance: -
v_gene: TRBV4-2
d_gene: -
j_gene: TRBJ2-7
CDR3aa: CASSQDNRGRGYEQYF
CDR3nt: TGTGCCAGCAGCCAAGACAACCGAGGCAGGGGTTACGAGCAGTACTTC

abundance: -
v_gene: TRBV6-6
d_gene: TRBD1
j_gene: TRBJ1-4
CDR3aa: CASSTPGGAREKLFF
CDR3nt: TGTGCCAGCAGTACCCCAGGGGGCGCGAGAGAAAAACTGTTTTTT

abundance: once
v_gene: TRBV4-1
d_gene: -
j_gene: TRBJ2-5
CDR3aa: CASSQDRGYQETQYF
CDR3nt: TGCGCCAGCAGCCAAGATCGAGGCTATCAAGAGACCCAGTACTTC

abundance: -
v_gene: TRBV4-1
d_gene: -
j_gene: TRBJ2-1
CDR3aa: CASSQGAEQFF
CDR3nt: TGCGCCAGCAGCCAGGGCGCTGAGCAGTTCTTC